This T cell receptor (beta chain) was captured by sequencing in a study of blood T cells in healthy people across ages. Trimming took 5 bases from V and 4 from J; bases not matched to a gene: 5. Per the germline V gene, CDR1 is MGHDK and CDR2 is SYGVNS. The CDR3 sequence is 15 residues long. Using a J-beta primer mix together with a sample-barcoded 5' primer, a second PCR was run for roughly 6 to 12 cycles. MiXCR, run by TCRdb on the 5' RACE reads, gives a single entry per CDR3 protein. The sample holds fewer than 750,000 distinct CDR3 sequences, around 50% seen once. This clonotype was seen a handful of times.

The TCR originated in a woman over 75 in good health. The specimen sequenced was blood. The chain has TRBV25-1 and TRBJ1-4; 9 nucleotides align to TRBD1. In DNA form, the CDR3 reads TGTGCCAGCAGTCGACGGGGACAGGGTAATGAAAAACTGTTTTTT. It codes for CASSRRGQGNEKLFF.